The source of this TCR beta chain is a study of blood T cell repertoires in COVID-19. For the study at large: Collection of acute and convalescent COVID-19 samples took place in the United States, Italy and Spain. Sample material is recorded as cDNA or gDNA derived from T cells, B-cell-depleted T cells, or PBMCs.

V was trimmed by 2 bases and J by 5 bases, leaving 12 bases between them. The germline gives CDR1 KGHSH, CDR2 LQKENI. The CDR3 covers 15 residues. Methods used by the authors: From reference gene primer amplification, estimates of nucleated cell counts were derived. The protocol was immunoSEQ multiplex PCR, while the TCRdb copy is restricted to in-frame clones and leaves out a portion. V, J and clone size reflect that table, while D and trimming were determined from the DNA. The data show 450,000 to 500,000 clones, 70% to 90% seen once. The V gene is TRBV18, the J gene TRBJ2-2, with D possibly TRBD1 on 5 matching bases. The specimen was peripheral blood. The origin of this receptor is a human donor in a cohort sampled during active COVID-19. The CDR3 DNA is TGTGCCAGCTCACCAATAGGGGTCTTGACCGGGGAGCTGTTTTTT. Its protein product is CASSPIGVLTGELFF.